This section outlines one TCR beta chain sequence together with its context. Antigen: not known. The protocol was immunoSEQ multiplex PCR, while the TCRdb copy is restricted to in-frame clones and leaves out a portion. The data hold roughly 34,000 clones, with roughly 94% observed a single time. The data were taken from a study of graft-versus-host responses after intestinal transplantation. Study information: Each of the recipients got a multivisceral, liver-intestinal, or isolated intestinal transplant.

In germline, CDR1 is DFQATT, CDR2 SNEGSKA (reference sequence). The CDR3 contains 10 residues. The V and J ends lost 6 bases and 10 bases, in that order; junction bases with no gene match: 3. Study observations and caveats: Levels of circulating GvH clones at their peak were associated with early post-transplant HvG declines. In patients with graft-donor T cell macrochimerism, allograft graft-versus-host to host-versus-graft clonal ratios were high. Ileal or blood samples showed some GvH clones first, and such clones were also found in recipient marrow.

V gene TRBV20-1 combines with J gene TRBJ1-1; 9 bases agree with TRBD1. Sequences were derived from unstimulated CD4+ T cells sorted from spleen or lymph node cells, sampled before transplant. This sequence was found in a human donor who was the organ donor for an intestinal transplant. The CDR3 region has the DNA TGCAGTGCCTGGACAGGGGTAGCTTTCTTT. Encoded protein: CSAWTGVAFF.